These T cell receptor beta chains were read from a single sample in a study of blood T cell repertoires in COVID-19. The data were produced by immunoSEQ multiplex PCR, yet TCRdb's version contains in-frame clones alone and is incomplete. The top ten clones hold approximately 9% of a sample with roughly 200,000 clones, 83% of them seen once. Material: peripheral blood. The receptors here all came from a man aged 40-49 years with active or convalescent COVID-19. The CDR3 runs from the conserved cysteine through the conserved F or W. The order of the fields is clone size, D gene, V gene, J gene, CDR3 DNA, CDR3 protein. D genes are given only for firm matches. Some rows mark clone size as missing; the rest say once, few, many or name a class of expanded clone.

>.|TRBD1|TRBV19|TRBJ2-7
TGTGCCAGTAGTACCTCCCCCGGGACAGGGGGGGAGCAGTACTTC
CASSTSPGTGGEQYF
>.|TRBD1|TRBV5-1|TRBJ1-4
TGCGCCAGCAGCTCTGGGACAGGGAATCGTGAAAAACTGTTTTTT
CASSSGTGNREKLFF
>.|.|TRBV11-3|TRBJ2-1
TGTGCCAGCAGCTTAGGGGGGGTTACCTACAATGAGCAGTTCTTC
CASSLGGVTYNEQFF
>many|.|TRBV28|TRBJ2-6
TGTGCCAGCAGTTTGTATGGGCTAAGCTCTGGGGCCAACGTCCTGACTTTC
CASSLYGLSSGANVLTF
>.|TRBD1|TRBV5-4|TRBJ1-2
TGTGCCAGCAGCGCGGGACAGGGGACGGACGGCTACACCTTC
CASSAGQGTDGYTF
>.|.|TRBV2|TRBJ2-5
TGTGCCAGCAGCCCCCGAGAGACCCAGTACTTC
CASSPRETQYF
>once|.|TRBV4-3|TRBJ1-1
TGCGCCAGCAGCCAAGATACCAGGACTGAAGCTTTCTTT
CASSQDTRTEAFF
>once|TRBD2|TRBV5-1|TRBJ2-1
TGCGCCAGCAGCCCCCGGGGCGGGAGCAGAAATGAGCAGTTCTTC
CASSPRGGSRNEQFF
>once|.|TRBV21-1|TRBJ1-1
TGTGCCAGCAGCAAAAATTCGGGACAGATGAACACTGAAGCTTTCTTT
CASSKNSGQMNTEAFF
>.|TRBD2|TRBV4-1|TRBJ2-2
TGCGCCAGCAGCCAAGGGAGGACTAGCGGGATCCTCACCGGGGAGCTGTTTTTT
CASSQGRTSGILTGELFF
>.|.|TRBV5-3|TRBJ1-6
TGTGCCAGAAGCTTTTACGTTGGCAGGGCTAATTCACCCCTCCACTTT
CARSFYVGRANSPLHF
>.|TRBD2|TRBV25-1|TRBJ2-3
TGTGCCAGCAGTGAATCTTTAGCGGGGGGGCCAGGGGATACGCAGTATTTT
CASSESLAGGPGDTQYF
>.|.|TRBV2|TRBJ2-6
TGTGCCAGCAACAACAGGCCCGGGTACGGGGCCAACGTCCTGACTTTC
CASNNRPGYGANVLTF
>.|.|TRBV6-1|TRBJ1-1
TGTGCCAGCAGTGGCCCCACAGGGTCCTTGAACACTGAAGCTTTCTTT
CASSGPTGSLNTEAFF